A selection of T cell receptor beta chains follows, all from one sample in a study of cytomegalovirus exposure and HLA in healthy donors. Profiled with immunoSEQ multiplex PCR; TCRdb holds only in-frame clones, not every one. Seen here are tens of thousands of clones, about 94% observed once, and the top ten hold approximately 1.5%. Sample: PBMCs. Receptors were obtained from a man between 18 and 35 years old in good health and CMV-seropositive. Both conserved end residues are part of each CDR3. The order of the fields is V gene, D gene, J gene, clone size, CDR3 length, CDR3 protein, CDR3 DNA. D genes are given only for firm matches. Clone size, where shown, is once, few, many, or a class for clones that have expanded.

TRBV5-1	-	TRBJ2-7	-	14	CASRAGTQDDEQYF	TGCGCCAGCAGAGCCGGGACTCAAGACGACGAGCAGTACTTC
TRBV10-3	TRBD1	TRBJ1-2	-	13	CAIRTGERDGYTF	TGTGCCATCAGGACAGGGGAGAGAGATGGCTACACCTTC
TRBV2	-	TRBJ2-5	-	12	CASRGEAETQYF	TGTGCCAGCAGGGGGGAGGCAGAGACCCAGTACTTC
TRBV19	-	TRBJ1-5	-	15	CASSMQTVSNQPQHF	TGTGCCAGTAGTATGCAGACAGTTAGCAATCAGCCCCAGCATTTT
TRBV19	-	TRBJ2-1	-	15	CASSLGPSIYNEQFF	TGTGCCAGTTCCCTCGGGCCTAGCATCTACAATGAGCAGTTCTTC
TRBV28	-	TRBJ1-1	-	15	CASSSITGTNTEAFF	TGTGCCAGCAGTTCAATCACAGGGACCAACACTGAAGCTTTCTTT
TRBV5-1	TRBD2	TRBJ2-3	-	15	CASSLELAGPDTQYF	TGCGCCAGCAGCTTGGAACTAGCGGGGCCAGATACGCAGTATTTT
TRBV25-1	-	TRBJ1-6	-	15	CASSEWSSYNSPLHF	TGTGCCAGCAGTGAATGGAGCTCCTATAATTCACCCCTCCACTTT
TRBV9	-	TRBJ1-2	-	12	CASSVDGYGYTF	TGTGCCAGCAGCGTAGACGGCTATGGCTACACCTTC
TRBV4-1	-	TRBJ1-2	-	15	CASSQLVGASYGYTF	TGCGCCAGCAGCCAACTTGTGGGGGCCTCCTATGGCTACACCTTC
TRBV6-5	-	TRBJ1-4	once	14	CASSYSGDNEKLFF	TGTGCCAGCAGTTACTCCGGGGATAATGAAAAACTGTTTTTT
TRBV7-8	-	TRBJ2-7	-	16	CASSLWGREWLGEQYF	TGTGCCAGCAGCTTATGGGGGCGGGAGTGGCTGGGCGAGCAGTACTTC
TRBV5-1	TRBD1	TRBJ2-7	-	15	CASSVTGTENYEQYF	TGCGCCAGCAGCGTGACCGGGACAGAAAACTACGAGCAGTACTTC
TRBV27	-	TRBJ1-5	-	15	CASSPGQFSNQPQHF	TGTGCCAGCAGCCCCGGACAGTTCAGCAATCAGCCCCAGCATTTT
TRBV9	-	TRBJ1-1	-	13	CASSLDRSTEAFF	TGTGCCAGCAGCCTAGACAGAAGCACTGAAGCTTTCTTT
TRBV4-1	-	TRBJ2-1	-	15	CASSQQDFLGNEQFF	TGCGCCAGCAGCCAGCAGGACTTTTTAGGGAATGAGCAGTTCTTC
TRBV28	TRBD2	TRBJ2-7	-	15	CASSSPQREGYEQYF	TGTGCCAGCAGTTCCCCTCAGCGGGAGGGCTACGAGCAGTACTTC
TRBV9	-	TRBJ2-5	-	14	CASSYEGAGETQYF	TGTGCCAGCAGCTACGAGGGGGCGGGGGAGACCCAGTACTTC
TRBV18	TRBD2	TRBJ2-1	once	17	CASSRELTSGRGNEQFF	TGTGCCAGCTCCCGAGAGTTGACTAGCGGGAGGGGCAATGAGCAGTTCTTC
TRBV18	-	TRBJ1-2	-	14	CASSTRQTLDGYTF	TGTGCCAGCTCGACGCGACAGACTCTGGATGGCTACACCTTC
TRBV7-3	TRBD1	TRBJ2-5	-	17	CASSLKGGRQGQETQYF	TGTGCCAGCAGCTTAAAGGGTGGACGACAGGGGCAAGAGACCCAGTACTTC
TRBV5-1	-	TRBJ2-3	-	17	CASSLAWVGGSTDTQYF	TGCGCCAGCAGCTTGGCCTGGGTTGGGGGGTCCACAGATACGCAGTATTTT
TRBV7-6	-	TRBJ2-5	once	14	CASSRRGGAETQYF	TGTGCCAGCAGTCGAAGGGGGGGAGCGGAGACCCAGTACTTC
TRBV7-9	-	TRBJ2-1	-	14	CASSFGGLAREQFF	TGTGCCAGCAGCTTTGGAGGGCTAGCGCGGGAGCAGTTCTTC
TRBV4-1	-	TRBJ1-1	-	14	CASRSPPGNTEAFF	TGCGCCAGCAGATCGCCCCCGGGAAACACTGAAGCTTTCTTT
TRBV5-6	-	TRBJ2-2	-	15	CASSFLDSNTGELFF	TGTGCCAGCAGCTTCCTCGACAGCAACACCGGGGAGCTGTTTTTT
TRBV13	TRBD2	TRBJ2-7	-	13	CASSSSGSYEQYF	TGTGCCAGCAGCTCGAGCGGGAGCTACGAGCAGTACTTC
TRBV9	-	TRBJ2-1	-	15	CASSTRETPYNEQFF	TGTGCCAGCAGCACTCGGGAGACCCCTTACAATGAGCAGTTCTTC
TRBV27	-	TRBJ2-7	once	15	CASSPLWGRDYEQYF	TGTGCCAGCAGTCCTCTTTGGGGCAGGGACTACGAGCAGTACTTC
TRBV28	-	TRBJ1-4	-	17	CASSLLEIQSTNEKLFF	TGTGCCAGCAGTTTACTTGAAATACAGTCAACTAATGAAAAACTGTTTTTT
TRBV15	-	TRBJ2-2	-	13	CATSRVGRMELFF	TGTGCCACCAGCAGAGTGGGCAGGATGGAGCTGTTTTTT
TRBV18	TRBD2	TRBJ2-1	-	16	CASSTGGAREWNEQFF	TGTGCCAGCTCCACCGGGGGAGCGCGGGAGTGGAATGAGCAGTTCTTC